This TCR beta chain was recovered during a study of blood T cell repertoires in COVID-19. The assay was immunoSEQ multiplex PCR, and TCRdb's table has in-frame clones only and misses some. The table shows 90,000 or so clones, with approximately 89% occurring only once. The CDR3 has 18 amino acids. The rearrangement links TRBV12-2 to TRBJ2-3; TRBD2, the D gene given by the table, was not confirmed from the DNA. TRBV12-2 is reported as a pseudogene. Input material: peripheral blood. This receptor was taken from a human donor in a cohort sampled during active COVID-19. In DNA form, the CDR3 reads TGTGCAAGTCGCTCCACGTTGCGGGCTATAAGGAGAACAGATACGCAGTATTTT. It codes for CASRSTLRAIRRTDTQYF.